This is a list of T cell receptor beta chains from one sample in a study of blood T cell repertoires in COVID-19. Some clones are missing from TCRdb's copy, which holds only in-frame ones; the method was immunoSEQ multiplex PCR. The table lists some 41,000 clones, approximately 77% of them singletons. The sample was peripheral blood. The source of these receptors is a woman aged 70-85 years with acute or convalescent COVID-19. The CDR3 runs from the conserved cysteine through the conserved F or W. A D gene is named only where the DNA matches it firmly. Clone size is given for some rows only: seen once, a few or many times, or a class if the clone is expanded.

CDR3: CASSEAGQLYGYTF
DNA: TGTGCCAGCAGTGAAGCTGGGCAGTTATACGGCTACACCTTC
V: TRBV6-1
D: -
size: -
J: TRBJ1-2

CDR3: CASSLSPTAPNSPLHF
DNA: TGTGCCAGCAGCTTATCTCCTACAGCTCCAAATTCACCCCTCCACTTT
V: TRBV7-9
D: -
size: once
J: TRBJ1-6

CDR3: CASRLSGVKGNEQFF
DNA: TGTGCCAGCAGACTAAGCGGGGTGAAGGGAAATGAGCAGTTCTTC
V: TRBV14
D: TRBD2
size: -
J: TRBJ2-1

CDR3: CASSEQNEQFF
DNA: TGTGCCAGCAGCGAGCAAAATGAGCAGTTCTTC
V: TRBV11-3
D: -
size: -
J: TRBJ2-1

CDR3: CASRSGPGQGSQYF
DNA: TGTGCCAGCAGGTCAGGTCCGGGACAGGGGTCTCAGTACTTC
V: TRBV7-9
D: TRBD1
size: few
J: TRBJ2-7

CDR3: CASSLSTGPTNYGYTF
DNA: TGTGCCAGCTCACTCTCAACAGGACCCACTAACTATGGCTACACCTTC
V: TRBV18
D: -
size: once
J: TRBJ1-2

CDR3: CASSFKTSTSGRTGELFF
DNA: TGTGCCAGCAGTTTTAAGACCTCGACTAGCGGGAGGACCGGGGAGCTGTTTTTT
V: TRBV6-2/TRBV6-3
D: TRBD2
size: few
J: TRBJ2-2

CDR3: CATTSPVAGPTKRADTQYF
DNA: TGTGCCACCACGAGCCCGGTAGCGGGACCAACCAAACGGGCAGATACGCAGTATTTT
V: TRBV24-1
D: TRBD2
size: -
J: TRBJ2-3

CDR3: CASSLSGEQPQHF
DNA: TGTGCCAGCAGTTTATCCGGGGAACAGCCCCAGCATTTT
V: TRBV12-3/TRBV12-4
D: -
size: -
J: TRBJ1-5

CDR3: CASSLDSGYSGNTIYF
DNA: TGTGCCAGCAGCTTGGATTCCGGGTACTCTGGAAACACCATATATTTT
V: TRBV5-4
D: -
size: -
J: TRBJ1-3

CDR3: CASSLAAGGPETQYF
DNA: TGCGCCAGCAGCTTGGCAGCGGGAGGGCCTGAGACCCAGTACTTC
V: TRBV5-1
D: TRBD2
size: -
J: TRBJ2-5

CDR3: CASSLGLLQGTFF
DNA: TGTGCCAGCAGCTTAGGTTTGTTACAGGGTACTTTCTTT
V: TRBV7-9
D: -
size: -
J: TRBJ1-1

CDR3: CASSPAFGGNEQYF
DNA: TGTGCCAGCAGTCCGGCCTTTGGAGGAAACGAGCAGTACTTC
V: TRBV6-5
D: -
size: -
J: TRBJ2-7

CDR3: CASGGGSDTQYF
DNA: TGTGCCAGCGGGGGGGGGTCAGATACGCAGTATTTT
V: TRBV6-6
D: TRBD2
size: -
J: TRBJ2-3

CDR3: CASGPNPWGGQETQYF
DNA: TGTGCTAGTGGTCCCAACCCCTGGGGGGGACAAGAGACCCAGTACTTC
V: TRBV12-5
D: TRBD2
size: -
J: TRBJ2-5

CDR3: CASSVVTDTGELFF
DNA: TGTGCCAGCAGCGTAGTAACAGACACCGGGGAGCTGTTTTTT
V: TRBV9
D: -
size: once
J: TRBJ2-2

CDR3: CASSAPQGKSNYGYTF
DNA: TGTGCCAGCAGCGCGCCACAGGGGAAATCGAACTATGGCTACACCTTC
V: TRBV3-1/TRBV3-2
D: TRBD1
size: -
J: TRBJ1-2

CDR3: CASSSRRGETNEQFF
DNA: TGTGCCAGCAGCTCCCGACGGGGGGAGACCAATGAGCAGTTCTTC
V: TRBV5-4
D: TRBD2
size: -
J: TRBJ2-1

CDR3: CASSPGGISPLHF
DNA: TGTGCCAGTAGCCCGGGGGGGATTTCACCCCTCCACTTT
V: TRBV19
D: -
size: few
J: TRBJ1-6

CDR3: CSGWDSTQETQYF
DNA: TGCAGCGGTTGGGACAGTACCCAAGAGACCCAGTACTTC
V: TRBV29-1
D: TRBD1
size: -
J: TRBJ2-5

CDR3: CASSLNSPNSPLHF
DNA: TGTGCCAGCAGTTTAAACAGTCCAAATTCACCCCTCCACTTT
V: TRBV28
D: -
size: -
J: TRBJ1-6

CDR3: CASSEEQGREAFF
DNA: TGTGCCAGCAGTGAGGAACAGGGACGTGAAGCTTTCTTT
V: TRBV2
D: -
size: -
J: TRBJ1-1

CDR3: CASSYVRYGYTF
DNA: TGTGCCAGCAGTTACGTGAGGTATGGCTACACCTTC
V: TRBV28
D: -
size: -
J: TRBJ1-2

CDR3: CASRNRGGSGYTF
DNA: TGTGCCAGCAGGAACAGGGGCGGGTCTGGCTACACCTTC
V: TRBV27
D: TRBD1
size: -
J: TRBJ1-2

CDR3: CASSVSGNTIYF
DNA: TGTGCCAGCAGCGTATCAGGAAACACCATATATTTT
V: TRBV9
D: -
size: -
J: TRBJ1-3

CDR3: CASSREQGHGYTF
DNA: TGTGCCAGCAGCCGAGAACAGGGGCATGGCTACACCTTC
V: TRBV7-6
D: TRBD1
size: -
J: TRBJ1-2

CDR3: CASSRDRGSYNEQFF
DNA: TGTGCCAGCAGTCGGGACAGGGGCTCCTACAATGAGCAGTTCTTC
V: TRBV6-6
D: TRBD1
size: -
J: TRBJ2-1

CDR3: CASSLSQAAVYGYTF
DNA: TGTGCCAGCAGCTTAAGTCAGGCAGCCGTCTATGGCTACACCTTC
V: TRBV7-3
D: -
size: -
J: TRBJ1-2

CDR3: CASRTVYEQYF
DNA: TGTGCCAGCAGGACAGTCTACGAGCAGTACTTC
V: TRBV25-1
D: -
size: -
J: TRBJ2-7